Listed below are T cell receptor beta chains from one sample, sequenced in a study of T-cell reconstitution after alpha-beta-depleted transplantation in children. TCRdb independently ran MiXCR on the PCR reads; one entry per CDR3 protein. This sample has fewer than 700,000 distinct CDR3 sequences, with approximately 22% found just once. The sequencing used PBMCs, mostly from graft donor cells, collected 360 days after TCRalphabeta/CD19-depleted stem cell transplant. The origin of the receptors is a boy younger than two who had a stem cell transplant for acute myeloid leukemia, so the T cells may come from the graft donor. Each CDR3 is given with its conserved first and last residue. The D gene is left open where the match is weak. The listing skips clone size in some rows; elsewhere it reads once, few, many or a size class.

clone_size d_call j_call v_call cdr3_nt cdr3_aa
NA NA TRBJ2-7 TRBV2 TGTGCCAGCAGGAGGGACGGCTCCTACGAGCAGTACTTC CASRRDGSYEQYF
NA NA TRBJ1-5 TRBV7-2 TGTGCCAGCAGCTTAGTTCCGTACAATCAGCCCCAGCATTTT CASSLVPYNQPQHF
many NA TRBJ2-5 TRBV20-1 TGCAGTGCTAGGCCGGTGTTGCCGGAGACCCAGTACTTC CSARPVLPETQYF
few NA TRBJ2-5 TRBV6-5 TGTGCCAGCAGTTACGTAGGGTGGGGGGAAGAGACCCAGTACTTC CASSYVGWGEETQYF
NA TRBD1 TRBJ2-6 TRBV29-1 TGCAGCGTTGCAAGCGGGACAGGGGGATCCTCTGGGGCCAACGTCCTGACTTTC CSVASGTGGSSGANVLTF
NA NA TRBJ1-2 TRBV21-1 TGTGCCAGCAGCAAGGGACAGCATGGCTACACCTTC CASSKGQHGYTF
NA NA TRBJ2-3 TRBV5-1 TGCGCCAGCAGCTTGGGTCTTCGGACAGCGCGACTAGCACCAGATACGCAGTATTTT CASSLGLRTARLAPDTQYF
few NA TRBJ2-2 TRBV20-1 TGCAGTGCTAGAGATGAGGGCCTAGCGAACACCGGGGAGCTGTTTTTT CSARDEGLANTGELFF
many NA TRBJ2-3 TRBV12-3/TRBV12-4 TGTGCCAGCAGGCTTGGGCCGGCGGGCACAGATACGCAGTATTTT CASRLGPAGTDTQYF
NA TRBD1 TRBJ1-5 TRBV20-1 TGCAGTGCTAGAGAGCAGGGGGTGAGCAATCAGCCCCAGCATTTT CSAREQGVSNQPQHF
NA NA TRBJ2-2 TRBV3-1 TGTGCCAGCAGCCATCGGCAACAGGCCGGGGAGCTGTTTTTT CASSHRQQAGELFF
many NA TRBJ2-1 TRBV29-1 TGCAGCGTTGGGTTCCTTGACTCCGCCAATGAGCAGTTCTTC CSVGFLDSANEQFF
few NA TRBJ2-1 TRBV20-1 TGCAGTGCTAGTCCATTGGCAGGGGCCATCTACAATGAGCAGTTCTTC CSASPLAGAIYNEQFF
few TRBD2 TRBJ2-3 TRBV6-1 TGTGCCAGCAGCTCGCCGACTAGCGGGGTTGATACGCAGTATTTT CASSSPTSGVDTQYF
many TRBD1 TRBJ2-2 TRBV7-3 TGTGCCAGCAGCTTAATTGGGACAGGGATTAACACCGGGGAGCTGTTTTTT CASSLIGTGINTGELFF
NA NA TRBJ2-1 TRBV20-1 TGCAGTGCTAGTGTCGGGCCCAATGAGCAGTTCTTC CSASVGPNEQFF
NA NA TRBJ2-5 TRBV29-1 TGCAGCGTTGAAGATCCCTGGATAGAGGCGGAGACCCAGTACTTC CSVEDPWIEAETQYF
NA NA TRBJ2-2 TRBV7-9 TGTGCCAGCAGCTTATTTCGAGGGCGGAACACCGGGGAGCTGTTTTTT CASSLFRGRNTGELFF
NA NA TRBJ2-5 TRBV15 TGTGCCACCAGCAGAGATCAAGAGATCCAGTACTTC CATSRDQEIQYF
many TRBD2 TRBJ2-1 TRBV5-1 TGCGCCAGCAGCCTACGCGGGGGGACCTACAATGAGCAGTTCTTC CASSLRGGTYNEQFF
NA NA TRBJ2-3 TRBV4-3 TGCGCCAGCAGCCAAGGGGGCAACAGAGGGCGCCGCACAGATACGCAGTATTTT CASSQGGNRGRRTDTQYF
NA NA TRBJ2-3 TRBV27 TGTGCCAGCAGTAGTCCTCAAGTCACAGATACGCAGTATTTT CASSSPQVTDTQYF
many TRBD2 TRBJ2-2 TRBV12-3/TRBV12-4 TGTGCCAGCAGCCGACCTAGCGGGGACCCGAACACCGGGGAGCTGTTTTTT CASSRPSGDPNTGELFF
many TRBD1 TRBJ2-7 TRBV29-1 TGCAGCGTCAGGACAGGGGGTCCCTACGAGCAGTACTTC CSVRTGGPYEQYF
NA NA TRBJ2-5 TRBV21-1 TGTGCCAGCAGCAAAGAGCGGACACAAGAGACCCAGTACTTC CASSKERTQETQYF
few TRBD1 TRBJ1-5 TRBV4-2 TGTGCCAGCAGCCAAGAGGGGACAGGGGATCAGCCCCAGCATTTT CASSQEGTGDQPQHF
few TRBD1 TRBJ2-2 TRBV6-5 TGTGCCAGCAGTTATCCGGACAGGTTGATCTTGAACACCGGGGAGCTGTTTTTT CASSYPDRLILNTGELFF
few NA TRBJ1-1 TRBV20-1 TGCAGTGCTAGAAATGTGGCAGGGAAGGGCACTGAAGCTTTCTTT CSARNVAGKGTEAFF
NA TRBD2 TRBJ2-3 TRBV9 TGTGCCAGCAGCATTACGGGGGGTACCACAGATACGCAGTATTTT CASSITGGTTDTQYF
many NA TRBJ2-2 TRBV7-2 TGTGCCAGCAGCTCTCGCCTAGCGTCGAACACCGGGGAGCTGTTTTTT CASSSRLASNTGELFF
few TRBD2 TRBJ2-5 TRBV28 TGTGCCAGCAGTTCACTAGCGGGGACCCAAGAGACCCAGTACTTC CASSSLAGTQETQYF
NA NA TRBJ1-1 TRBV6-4 TGTGCCAGCCCTGAAGCTTTCTTT CASPEAFF
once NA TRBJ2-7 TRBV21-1 TGTGCCAGCAGCAAAAAGGAGGGTGGTCCGACTTACGAGCAGTACTTC CASSKKEGGPTYEQYF
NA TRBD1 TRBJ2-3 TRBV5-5 TGTGCCAGCAGCTTGGTCGGGGGACAGGGGTTCCCCACAGATACGCAGTATTTT CASSLVGGQGFPTDTQYF
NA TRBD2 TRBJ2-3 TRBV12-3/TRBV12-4 TGTGCCAGCAGCCGACTAGCGGGGGGGCCTCGGGAAGATACGCAGTATTTT CASSRLAGGPREDTQYF
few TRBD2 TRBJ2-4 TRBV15 TGTGCCACCAGCAGGACCCCTATAGCGGGGAGATTAGCCAAAAACATTCAGTACTTC CATSRTPIAGRLAKNIQYF
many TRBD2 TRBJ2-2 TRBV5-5 TGTGCCAGCAGCTTAGGGACTATCGACGGGGAGCTGTTTTTT CASSLGTIDGELFF
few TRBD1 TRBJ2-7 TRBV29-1 TGCAGCGTTTGTCCGACCTCGCTGACAGGGCCCTACGAGCAGTACTTC CSVCPTSLTGPYEQYF
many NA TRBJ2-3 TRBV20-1 TGCAGTGCCCCGAGGGGCGCGACAGATACGCAGTATTTT CSAPRGATDTQYF
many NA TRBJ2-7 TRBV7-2 TGTGCCAGCAGCTCAAACCCGACACCGCCCTACGAGCAGTACTTC CASSSNPTPPYEQYF
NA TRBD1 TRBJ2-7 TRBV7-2 TGTGCCAGCAGCCCAGAAGGGACAGACGAGCAGTACTTC CASSPEGTDEQYF
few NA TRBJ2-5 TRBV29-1 TGCAGCGTTGTAGTAGACAGGAGAGGGCCGGAGACCCAGTACTTC CSVVVDRRGPETQYF
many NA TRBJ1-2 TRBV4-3 TGCGCCAGCAGCCAAGGAAGGGGATCGACGTACACTGAAGGCTACACCTTC CASSQGRGSTYTEGYTF
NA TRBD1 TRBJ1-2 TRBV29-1 TGCAGCGCCAATGCGATGGACAGGGGAAGGACTAACTATGGCTACACCTTC CSANAMDRGRTNYGYTF
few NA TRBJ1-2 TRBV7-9 TGTGCCAGCAGCTCCACCGGGGCCCTGTATGGCTACACCTTC CASSSTGALYGYTF
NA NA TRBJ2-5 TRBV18 TGTGCCAGCTCACCACTTAGGGTGGAAGAGACCCAGTACTTC CASSPLRVEETQYF
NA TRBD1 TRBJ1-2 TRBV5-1 TGCGCCAGCAGCTTCCAGACAGGGGGTGACTATGGCTACACCTTC CASSFQTGGDYGYTF
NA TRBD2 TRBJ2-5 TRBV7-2 TGTGCCAGCAGCTTAGGAGGTAGCGGGGGCCAAGAGACCCAGTACTTC CASSLGGSGGQETQYF
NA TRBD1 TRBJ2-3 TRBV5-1 TGCGCCAGCAGCTTGTGGACAGGGTCAGATACGCAGTATTTT CASSLWTGSDTQYF
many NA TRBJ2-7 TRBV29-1 TGCAGCGTTGTGGAGGGAGGCGTCGAGCAGTACTTC CSVVEGGVEQYF
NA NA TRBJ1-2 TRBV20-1 TGCAGTGCTAGTTTGCGGGACCGCTATGGCTACACCTTC CSASLRDRYGYTF
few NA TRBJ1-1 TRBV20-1 TGCAGTGCGAGACAGGACTTGAACACTGAAGCTTTCTTT CSARQDLNTEAFF
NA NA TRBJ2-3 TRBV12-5 TGTGCTAGTGGTAAAACAGATACGCAGTATTTT CASGKTDTQYF
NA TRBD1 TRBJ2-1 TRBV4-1 TGCGCCAGCAGCCTTCGGGGACAGGAGGGTGGCGATGAGCAGTTCTTC CASSLRGQEGGDEQFF
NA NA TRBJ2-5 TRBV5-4 TGTGCCAGCAGCTTACGCGGCGCAGGGGAGACCCAGTACTTC CASSLRGAGETQYF
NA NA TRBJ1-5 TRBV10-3 TGTGCCATCAGTGAGTCGGGACTTAGCAATCAGCCCCAGCATTTT CAISESGLSNQPQHF
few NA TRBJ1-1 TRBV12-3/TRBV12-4 TGTGCCAGCAGTCCCTGGGCCCCAGACGCTGAAGCTTTCTTT CASSPWAPDAEAFF
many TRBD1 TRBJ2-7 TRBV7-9 TGTGCCAGCAGCTTAGCTTCGACAGGGGATATGCACGAGCAGTACTTC CASSLASTGDMHEQYF
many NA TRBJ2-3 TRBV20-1 TGCAGTGCTCCTCTCGATACGCAGTATTTT CSAPLDTQYF
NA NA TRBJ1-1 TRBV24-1 TGTGCCACCACCGCGGGGCTAAGAACTGAAGCTTTCTTT CATTAGLRTEAFF